The rows below give T cell receptor beta chains drawn from one sample of a study of shared clonotypes between healthy human individuals. Clones were read by immunoSEQ multiplex PCR, and TCRdb kept only the in-frame ones, dropping some. The sample contains 2 million to 3 million clones, 80% to 95% of which appear only once. The source material was naive CD4+ T cells from PBMCs. The source is a man aged 18-30 years in good health. Some clones in this sample may be carry-over from other donors' samples. Both conserved end residues are part of each CDR3. A D gene is named only where the DNA matches it firmly.

d_call j_call v_call cdr3_length cdr3_aa cdr3_nt
TRBD2 TRBJ2-5 TRBV28 19 CASSSRAPEVGGSVETQYF TGTGCCAGCAGTTCAAGGGCCCCCGAGGTCGGCGGGAGTGTAGAGACCCAGTACTTC
. TRBJ1-2 TRBV7-3 15 CASSLQAGPNYGYTF TGTGCCAGCAGCTTACAAGCGGGTCCGAACTATGGCTACACCTTC
TRBD1 TRBJ2-7 TRBV28 16 CASRLGTAESSYEQYF TGTGCCAGCAGGCTCGGGACAGCCGAAAGCTCCTACGAGCAGTACTTC
. TRBJ1-1 TRBV28 18 CASSSLPWDKYMNTEAFF TGTGCCAGCAGCTCCCTACCTTGGGACAAATATATGAACACTGAAGCTTTCTTT
TRBD1 TRBJ1-3 TRBV5-4 16 CASSSRQGVAGNTIYF TGTGCCAGCAGCTCCAGACAGGGGGTAGCTGGAAACACCATATATTTT
. TRBJ2-7 TRBV7-9 15 CASSQIRGRNYEQYF TGTGCCAGCAGCCAAATCAGGGGCAGAAACTACGAGCAGTACTTC
. TRBJ1-4 TRBV9 12 CASSHDNEKLFF TGTGCCAGCAGTCACGATAATGAAAAACTGTTTTTT
TRBD1 TRBJ2-7 TRBV6-5 14 CASGQGAPPYEQYF TGTGCCAGCGGACAGGGGGCTCCCCCCTACGAGCAGTACTTC
TRBD1 TRBJ2-2 TRBV9 14 CASRRDRDTGELFF TGTGCCAGCAGGCGGGACAGGGACACCGGGGAGCTGTTTTTT
TRBD1 TRBJ1-5 TRBV28 15 CASSLIDRVHQPQHF TGTGCCAGCAGTTTGATTGACAGGGTCCATCAGCCCCAGCATTTT